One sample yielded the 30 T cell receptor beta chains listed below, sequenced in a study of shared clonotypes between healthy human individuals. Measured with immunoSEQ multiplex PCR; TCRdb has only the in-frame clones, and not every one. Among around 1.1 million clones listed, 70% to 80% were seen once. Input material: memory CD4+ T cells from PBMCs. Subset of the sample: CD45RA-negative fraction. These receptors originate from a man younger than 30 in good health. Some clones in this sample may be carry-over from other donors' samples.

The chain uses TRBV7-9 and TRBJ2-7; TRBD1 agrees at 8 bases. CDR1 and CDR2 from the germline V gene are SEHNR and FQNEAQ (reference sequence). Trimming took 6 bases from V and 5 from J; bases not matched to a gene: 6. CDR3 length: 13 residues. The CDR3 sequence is CASSRQGTNEQYF. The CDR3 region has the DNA TGTGCCAGCAGTCGACAGGGGACCAACGAGCAGTACTTC. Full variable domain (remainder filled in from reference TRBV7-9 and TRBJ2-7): DTGVSQNPRHKITKRGQNVTFRCDPISEHNRLYWYRQTLGQGPEFLTYFQNEAQLEKSRLLSDRFSAERPKGSFSTLEIQRTEQGDSAMYLCASSRQGTNEQYFGPGTRLTVT.

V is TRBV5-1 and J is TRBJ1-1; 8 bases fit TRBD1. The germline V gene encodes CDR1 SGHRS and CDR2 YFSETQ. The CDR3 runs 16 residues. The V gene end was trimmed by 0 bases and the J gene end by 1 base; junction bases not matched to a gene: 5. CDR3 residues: CASSLDQGAGNTEAFF. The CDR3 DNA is TGCGCCAGCAGCTTGGACCAGGGGGCCGGGAACACTGAAGCTTTCTTT.

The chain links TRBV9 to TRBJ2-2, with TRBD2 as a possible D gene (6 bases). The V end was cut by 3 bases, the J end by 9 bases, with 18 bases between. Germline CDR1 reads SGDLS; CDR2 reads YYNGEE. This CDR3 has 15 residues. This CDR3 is CASSARTSYGRELFF. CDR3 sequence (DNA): TGTGCCAGCAGCGCACGAACTAGCTATGGCAGGGAGCTGTTTTTT.

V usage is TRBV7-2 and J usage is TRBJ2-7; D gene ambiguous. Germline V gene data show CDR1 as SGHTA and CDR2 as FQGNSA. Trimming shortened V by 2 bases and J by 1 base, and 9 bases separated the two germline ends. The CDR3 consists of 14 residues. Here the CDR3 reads CASSLRVGSYEQYF. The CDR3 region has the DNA TGTGCCAGCAGCTTAAGGGTTGGTTCCTACGAGCAGTACTTC.

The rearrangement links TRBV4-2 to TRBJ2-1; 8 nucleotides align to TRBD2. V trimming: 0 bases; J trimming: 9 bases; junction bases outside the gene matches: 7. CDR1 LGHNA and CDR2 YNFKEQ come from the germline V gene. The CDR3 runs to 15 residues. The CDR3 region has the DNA TGTGCCAGCAGCCAAGATAGAGCGGGAGTGCGTGAGCAGTTCTTC. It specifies CASSQDRAGVREQFF.

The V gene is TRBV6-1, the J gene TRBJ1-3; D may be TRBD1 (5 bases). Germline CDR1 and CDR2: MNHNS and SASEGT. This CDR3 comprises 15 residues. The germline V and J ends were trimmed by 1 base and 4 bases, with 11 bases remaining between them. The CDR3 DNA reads TGTGCCAGCAGTGAAGTAGCAGGGCAAGGAAACACCATATATTTT. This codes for CASSEVAGQGNTIYF.

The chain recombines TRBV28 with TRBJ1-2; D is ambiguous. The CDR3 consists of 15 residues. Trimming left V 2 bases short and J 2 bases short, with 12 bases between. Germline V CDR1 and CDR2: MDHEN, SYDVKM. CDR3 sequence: CASSLNLSENYGYTF. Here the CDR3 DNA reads TGTGCCAGCAGTTTAAACCTTTCGGAGAACTATGGCTACACCTTC.

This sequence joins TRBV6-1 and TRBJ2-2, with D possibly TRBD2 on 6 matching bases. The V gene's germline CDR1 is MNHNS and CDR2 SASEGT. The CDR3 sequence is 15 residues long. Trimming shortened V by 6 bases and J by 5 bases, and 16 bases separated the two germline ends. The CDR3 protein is CASRTGSAVTGELFF. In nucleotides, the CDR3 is TGTGCCAGCAGGACCGGGAGTGCGGTTACCGGGGAGCTGTTTTTT.

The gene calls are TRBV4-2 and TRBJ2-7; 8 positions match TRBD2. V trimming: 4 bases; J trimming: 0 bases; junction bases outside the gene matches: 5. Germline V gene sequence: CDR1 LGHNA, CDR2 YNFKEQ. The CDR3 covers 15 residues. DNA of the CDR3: TGTGCCAGCAGCCGGACCAGCGGGGGCTCCTACGAGCAGTACTTC. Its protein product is CASSRTSGGSYEQYF.

The CDR3 loop is CASSLVAVGTEAFF. CDR3 nucleotide sequence: TGTGCCAGCAGCTTAGTGGCCGTTGGGACTGAAGCTTTCTTT. J is TRBJ1-1 and V is TRBV7-8; D remains unclear. V was trimmed by 1 base and J by 5 bases, leaving 11 bases between them. CDR1 is SGHVS, CDR2 FQNEAQ, per germline. The CDR3 runs 14 residues.

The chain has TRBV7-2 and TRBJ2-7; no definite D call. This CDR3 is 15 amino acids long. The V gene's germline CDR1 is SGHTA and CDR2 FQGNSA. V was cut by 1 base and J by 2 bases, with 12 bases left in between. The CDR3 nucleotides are TGTGCCAGCAGCTTAGTTTCTGGCAGTCCCTACGAGCAGTACTTC. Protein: CASSLVSGSPYEQYF.

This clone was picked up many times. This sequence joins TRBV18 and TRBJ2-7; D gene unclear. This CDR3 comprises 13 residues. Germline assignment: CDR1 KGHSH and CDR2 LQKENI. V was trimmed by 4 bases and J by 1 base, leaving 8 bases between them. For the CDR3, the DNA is TGTGCCAGCTCACTAGACCAATCCTACGAGCAGTACTTC. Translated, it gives CASSLDQSYEQYF.

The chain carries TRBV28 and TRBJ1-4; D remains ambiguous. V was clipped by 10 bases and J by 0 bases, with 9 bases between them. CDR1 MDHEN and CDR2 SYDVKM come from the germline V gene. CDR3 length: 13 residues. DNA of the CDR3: TGTGCCACAAAGCTTTCAACTAATGAAAAACTGTTTTTT. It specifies CATKLSTNEKLFF. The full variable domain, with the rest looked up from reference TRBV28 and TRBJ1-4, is DVKVTQSSRYLVKRTGEKVFLECVQDMDHENMFWYRQDPGLGLRLIYFSYDVKMKEKGDIPEGYSVSREKKERFSLILESASTNQTSMYLCATKLSTNEKLFFGSGTQLSVL.

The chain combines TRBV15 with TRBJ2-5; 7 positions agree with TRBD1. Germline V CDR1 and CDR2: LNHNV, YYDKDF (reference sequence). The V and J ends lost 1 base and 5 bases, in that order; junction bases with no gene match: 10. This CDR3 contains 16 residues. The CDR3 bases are TGTGCCACCAGCAGAGGTCGAGGGGGCACGGGGGAGACCCAGTACTTC. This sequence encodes CATSRGRGGTGETQYF. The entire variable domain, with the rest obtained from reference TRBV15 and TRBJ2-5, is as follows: DAMVIQNPRYQVTQFGKPVTLSCSQTLNHNVMYWYQQKSSQAPKLLFHYYDKDFNNEADTPDNFQSRRPNTSFCFLDIRSPGLGDTAMYLCATSRGRGGTGETQYFGPGTRLLVL.

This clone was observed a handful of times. CDR3 residues: CASSALFPNTGELFF. DNA for the CDR3: TGTGCCAGCAGCGCGCTTTTTCCGAACACCGGGGAGCTGTTTTTT. The chain couples TRBV9 to TRBJ2-2; D is uncertain. V lost 3 bases to trimming and J lost 0 bases, with 9 bases between them. From germline, CDR1 is SGDLS and CDR2 YYNGEE. The CDR3 has 15 amino acids.

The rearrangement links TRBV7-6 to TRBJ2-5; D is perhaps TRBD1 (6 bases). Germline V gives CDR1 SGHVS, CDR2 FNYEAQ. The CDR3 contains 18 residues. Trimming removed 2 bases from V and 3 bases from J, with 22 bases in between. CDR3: CASSLRPPTDRHEETQYF. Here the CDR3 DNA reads TGTGCCAGCAGCTTACGGCCCCCCACAGACAGGCATGAAGAGACCCAGTACTTC.

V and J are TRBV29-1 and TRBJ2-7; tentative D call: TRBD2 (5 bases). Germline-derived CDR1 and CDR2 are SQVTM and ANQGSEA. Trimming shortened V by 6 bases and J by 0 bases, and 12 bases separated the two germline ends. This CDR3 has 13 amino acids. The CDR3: CSVHGDSSYEQYF. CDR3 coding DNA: TGCAGCGTGCACGGGGATAGCTCCTACGAGCAGTACTTC.

The CDR3 DNA reads TGTGCCAGCAGCTCATTCGGGGGCCCGAACACTGAAGCTTTCTTT. Translation: CASSSFGGPNTEAFF. This chain uses TRBV7-3 with TRBJ1-1, with D tentatively TRBD1 (6 bases). Germline CDR1 and CDR2: SGHTA and FQGTGA. CDR3 length: 15 residues. V lost 4 bases and J 1 base, leaving 13 bases between the germline ends.

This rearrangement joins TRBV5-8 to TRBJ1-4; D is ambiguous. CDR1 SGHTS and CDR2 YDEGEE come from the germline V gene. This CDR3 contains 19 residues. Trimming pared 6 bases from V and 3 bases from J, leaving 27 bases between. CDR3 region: CASKGNQTRLFVSNEKLFF. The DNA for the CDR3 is TGTGCCAGCAAAGGAAACCAGACCCGCCTGTTTGTTTCTAATGAAAAACTGTTTTTT.

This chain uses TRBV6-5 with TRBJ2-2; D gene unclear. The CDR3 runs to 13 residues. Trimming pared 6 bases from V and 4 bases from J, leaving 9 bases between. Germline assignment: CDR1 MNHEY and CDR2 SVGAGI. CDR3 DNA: TGTGCCAGCAGAACGGAGACCACCGGGGAGCTGTTTTTT. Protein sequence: CASRTETTGELFF.

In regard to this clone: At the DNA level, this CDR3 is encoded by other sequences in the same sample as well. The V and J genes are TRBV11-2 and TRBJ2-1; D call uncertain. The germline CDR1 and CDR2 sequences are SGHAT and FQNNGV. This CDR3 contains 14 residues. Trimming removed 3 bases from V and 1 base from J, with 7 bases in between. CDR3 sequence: CASSFRLSYNEQFF. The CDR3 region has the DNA TGTGCCAGCAGCTTCCGGCTGTCCTACAATGAGCAGTTCTTC.

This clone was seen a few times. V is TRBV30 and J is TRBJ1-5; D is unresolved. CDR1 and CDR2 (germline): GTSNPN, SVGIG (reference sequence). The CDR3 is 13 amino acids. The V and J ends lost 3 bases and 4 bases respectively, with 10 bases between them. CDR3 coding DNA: TGTGCCTGGAGGGCGGATCCGAATCAGCCCCAGCATTTT. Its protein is CAWRADPNQPQHF. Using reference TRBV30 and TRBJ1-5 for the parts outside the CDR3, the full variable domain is SQTIHQWPATLVQPVGSPLSLECTVEGTSNPNLYWYRQAAGRGLQLLFYSVGIGQISSEVPQNLSASRPQDRQFILSSKKLLLSDSGFYLCAWRADPNQPQHFGDGTRLSIL.

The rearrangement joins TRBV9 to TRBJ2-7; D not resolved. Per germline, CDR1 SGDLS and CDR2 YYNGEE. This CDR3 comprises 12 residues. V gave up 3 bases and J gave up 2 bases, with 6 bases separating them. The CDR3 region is CASSGPAYEQYF. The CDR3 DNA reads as TGTGCCAGCAGCGGGCCGGCCTACGAGCAGTACTTC. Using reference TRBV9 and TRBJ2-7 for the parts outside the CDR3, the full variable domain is DSGVTQTPKHLITATGQRVTLRCSPRSGDLSVYWYQQSLDQGLQFLIQYYNGEERAKGNILERFSAQQFPDLHSELNLSSLELGDSALYFCASSGPAYEQYFGPGTRLTVT.

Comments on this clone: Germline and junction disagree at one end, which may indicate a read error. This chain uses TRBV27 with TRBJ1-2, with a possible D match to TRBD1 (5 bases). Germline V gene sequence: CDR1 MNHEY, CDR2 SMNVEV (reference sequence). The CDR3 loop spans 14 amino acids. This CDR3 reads CASSLSGAGYGHTF. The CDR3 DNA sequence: TGTGCCAGCAGTTTATCCGGGGCCGGATATGGCCACACCTTC.

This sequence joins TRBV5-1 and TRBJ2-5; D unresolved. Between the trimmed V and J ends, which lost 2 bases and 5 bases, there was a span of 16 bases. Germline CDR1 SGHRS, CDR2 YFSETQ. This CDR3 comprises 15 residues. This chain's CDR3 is CASSFSGLDGETQYF. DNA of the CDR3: TGCGCCAGCAGCTTCTCCGGGCTCGATGGGGAGACCCAGTACTTC.

The CDR3 here is CATPARLATYEQYF. The DNA for the CDR3 is TGCGCCACCCCGGCAAGGCTAGCGACCTACGAGCAGTACTTC. The chain is built from TRBV5-1 and TRBJ2-7, with D possibly TRBD2 on 6 matching bases. The V gene's germline CDR1 is SGHRS and CDR2 YFSETQ. The V end lost 9 bases, the J end lost 2 bases, and 18 bases lay between the germline ends. CDR3 size: 14 residues. Together with reference TRBV5-1 and TRBJ2-7, the CDR3 gives the full variable domain: KAGVTQTPRYLIKTRGQQVTLSCSPISGHRSVSWYQQTPGQGLQFLFEYFSETQRNKGNFPGRFSGRQFSNSRSEMNVSTLELGDSALYLCATPARLATYEQYFGPGTRLTVT.

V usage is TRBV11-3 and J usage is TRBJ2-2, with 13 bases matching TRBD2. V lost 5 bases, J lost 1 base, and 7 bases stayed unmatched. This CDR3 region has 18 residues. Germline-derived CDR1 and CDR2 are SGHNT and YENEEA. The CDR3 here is CASSEGGLAGLNTGELFF. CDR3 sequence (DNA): TGTGCCAGCAGCGAGGGGGGACTAGCGGGATTGAACACCGGGGAGCTGTTTTTT.

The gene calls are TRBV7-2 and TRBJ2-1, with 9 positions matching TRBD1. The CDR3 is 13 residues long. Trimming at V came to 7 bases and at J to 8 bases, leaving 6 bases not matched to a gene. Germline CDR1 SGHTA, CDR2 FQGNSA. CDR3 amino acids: CASTLDRGDEQFF. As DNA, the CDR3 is TGTGCCAGCACTCTGGACAGGGGCGATGAGCAGTTCTTC.

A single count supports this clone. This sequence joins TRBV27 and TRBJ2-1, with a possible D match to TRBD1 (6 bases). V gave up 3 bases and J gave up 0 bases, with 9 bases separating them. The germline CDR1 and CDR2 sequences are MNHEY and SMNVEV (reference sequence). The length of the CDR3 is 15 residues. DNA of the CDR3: TGTGCCAGCAGTTTTCGGACAGCCTCCTACAATGAGCAGTTCTTC. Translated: CASSFRTASYNEQFF.

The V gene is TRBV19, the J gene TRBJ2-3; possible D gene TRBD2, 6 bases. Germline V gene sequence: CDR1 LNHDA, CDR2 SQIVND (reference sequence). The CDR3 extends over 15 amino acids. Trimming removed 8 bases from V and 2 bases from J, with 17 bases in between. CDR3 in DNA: TGTGCCAGTGCGAACCGGGACTCCCCCACAGATACGCAGTATTTT. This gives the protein CASANRDSPTDTQYF.